These T cell receptor beta chains were read from a single sample in a study of T cell responses to AZD1222 COVID-19 vaccine. Some clones are missing from TCRdb's copy, which holds only in-frame ones; the method was immunoSEQ multiplex PCR. The sample records about 110,000 clones, approximately 84% being singletons. The sample was peripheral blood, taken on day 0 of AZD1222 vaccination. These receptors were taken from an adult in good health. CDR3s include the opening cysteine and the closing phenylalanine or tryptophan. The order of the fields is CDR3 DNA, CDR3 protein, clone size, J gene, V gene, D gene. D genes are given only for firm matches. For some rows the clone size is stated as once, few or many, or as a class when expanded; others skip it.

DNA: TGTGCCAACCAGACTAGCGGACCCTCCTACGAGCAGTACTTC; CDR3: CANQTSGPSYEQYF; size: .; J: TRBJ2-7; V: TRBV19; D: TRBD2
DNA: TGCGCCAGCAGAACCACAGCAGGGGATACTGAAGCTTTCTTT; CDR3: CASRTTAGDTEAFF; size: .; J: TRBJ1-1; V: TRBV5-1; D: .
DNA: TGTGCCAGCTGCCAGGGATCGTCCCTAGCGAGCACAGATACGCAGTATTTT; CDR3: CASCQGSSLASTDTQYF; size: .; J: TRBJ2-3; V: TRBV9; D: .
DNA: TGTGCCAGCAGTTCCCTCCAGGGGCCGGGCGAGCAGTACTTC; CDR3: CASSSLQGPGEQYF; size: .; J: TRBJ2-7; V: TRBV6-5; D: .
DNA: TGTGCCAGCAGCTTCGAGGTCTACGAGCAGTACTTC; CDR3: CASSFEVYEQYF; size: .; J: TRBJ2-7; V: TRBV5-6; D: .
DNA: TGCACCAGCAGCCAAGATAGACAGTCCGGTCAGCCCCAGCATTTT; CDR3: CTSSQDRQSGQPQHF; size: .; J: TRBJ1-5; V: TRBV1; D: .
DNA: TGTGCCAGCAGCAGAGAGGGAGGGTTGCGTACAGATACGCAGTATTTT; CDR3: CASSREGGLRTDTQYF; size: .; J: TRBJ2-3; V: TRBV27; D: TRBD2
DNA: TGTGCCAGCAGCTTTAGAGGACGAGGTGAGCAGTACTTC; CDR3: CASSFRGRGEQYF; size: .; J: TRBJ2-7; V: TRBV5-6; D: .
DNA: TGTGCCAGCGGGACAGTGATGAACACTGAAGCTTTCTTT; CDR3: CASGTVMNTEAFF; size: few; J: TRBJ1-1; V: TRBV28; D: TRBD1
DNA: TGTGCCAGCAGTTTAACTGGGAAAGAGACCCAGTACTTC; CDR3: CASSLTGKETQYF; size: .; J: TRBJ2-5; V: TRBV12-3/TRBV12-4; D: .
DNA: TGTGCCACCAGTGATTCTACCTACAGGGGGCGTAGGACCGGGGAGCTGTTTTTT; CDR3: CATSDSTYRGRRTGELFF; size: .; J: TRBJ2-2; V: TRBV24-1; D: TRBD1
DNA: TGTGCCAGCAGCACACAGGGATTAGTATCCTGGGAGTACTTC; CDR3: CASSTQGLVSWEYF; size: once; J: TRBJ2-7; V: TRBV28; D: .
DNA: TGCGCCAGCACCTCTAGCGGGGGGCGCGGAAATGAGCAGTTCTTC; CDR3: CASTSSGGRGNEQFF; size: once; J: TRBJ2-1; V: TRBV5-1; D: TRBD2
DNA: TGTGCCAGCAGCTTAGTTGGCGGGGAGGCCTACGAGCAGTACTTC; CDR3: CASSLVGGEAYEQYF; size: .; J: TRBJ2-7; V: TRBV7-8; D: .
DNA: TGTGCCAGCAGGGAGACAGGGAGGTCACCCCTCCACTTT; CDR3: CASRETGRSPLHF; size: few; J: TRBJ1-6; V: TRBV14; D: TRBD1
DNA: TGCGCCAGCAGTGATATTGGGAGGGAAGCTTTCTTT; CDR3: CASSDIGREAFF; size: .; J: TRBJ1-1; V: TRBV5-1; D: .
DNA: TGTGCCAGTAGTAGTTCCGGGACAGGGGGCGAGCAGTACTTC; CDR3: CASSSSGTGGEQYF; size: .; J: TRBJ2-7; V: TRBV19; D: TRBD1
DNA: TGTGCCAGCAGCTGGGGGACGGGAAATCAGCCCCAGCATTTT; CDR3: CASSWGTGNQPQHF; size: .; J: TRBJ1-5; V: TRBV5-5; D: .
DNA: TGTGCCAGCAGCTTGGCGGGACAGGCGTACGAGCAGTACTTC; CDR3: CASSLAGQAYEQYF; size: .; J: TRBJ2-7; V: TRBV5-4; D: TRBD1
DNA: TGTGCCATCAGTGAGTCTACGGAGACCTATGGCTACACCTTC; CDR3: CAISESTETYGYTF; size: .; J: TRBJ1-2; V: TRBV10-3; D: .
DNA: TGTGCCAGCAGTCAACCTGACAGGGTCACTGAAGCTTTCTTT; CDR3: CASSQPDRVTEAFF; size: .; J: TRBJ1-1; V: TRBV6-2/TRBV6-3; D: TRBD1
DNA: TGTGCCAGCAGGGAGATCAACACTGAAGCTTTCTTT; CDR3: CASREINTEAFF; size: .; J: TRBJ1-1; V: TRBV12-3/TRBV12-4; D: .
DNA: TGTGCCAGTAGTATGGGACAGGGGAATACTGAAGCTTTCTTT; CDR3: CASSMGQGNTEAFF; size: once; J: TRBJ1-1; V: TRBV19; D: TRBD1
DNA: TGTGCCAGTAGTATCAATGGTCCTTACGAGCAGTACTTC; CDR3: CASSINGPYEQYF; size: .; J: TRBJ2-7; V: TRBV19; D: .
DNA: TGTGCCAGCAGTGGCACAGTCGGAAACACCATATATTTT; CDR3: CASSGTVGNTIYF; size: .; J: TRBJ1-3; V: TRBV6-4; D: .
DNA: TGCGCCAGCAGCTTGTCGGTGCCCCGGGGCACAGATACGCAGTATTTT; CDR3: CASSLSVPRGTDTQYF; size: .; J: TRBJ2-3; V: TRBV5-1; D: .
DNA: TGTGCCAGCAGCTTAGCGCTCTGGGGTCAGCCCCAGCATTTT; CDR3: CASSLALWGQPQHF; size: .; J: TRBJ1-5; V: TRBV7-2; D: .
DNA: TGTGCCAGCAGCCAAGATCGAGGACTCAATGAGCAGTTCTTC; CDR3: CASSQDRGLNEQFF; size: .; J: TRBJ2-1; V: TRBV4-2; D: .
DNA: TGTGCCAGCAGCCAAGGTTCTTACGAGCAGTACTTC; CDR3: CASSQGSYEQYF; size: .; J: TRBJ2-7; V: TRBV3-1/TRBV3-2; D: .
DNA: TGTGCCAGCAGCTCGGGACTGGAGCTTAAGGAGACCCAGTACTTC; CDR3: CASSSGLELKETQYF; size: .; J: TRBJ2-5; V: TRBV5-8; D: .
DNA: TGTGCCAGCAGAATAGGTGGCATCCTCCAAGAGACCCAGTACTTC; CDR3: CASRIGGILQETQYF; size: once; J: TRBJ2-5; V: TRBV5-4; D: .
DNA: TGTGCCAGCATGTGGGTTGAAGAGACCCAGTACTTC; CDR3: CASMWVEETQYF; size: once; J: TRBJ2-5; V: TRBV7-9; D: .
DNA: TGTGCCAGCAGCCGAGAGGGGCGGGGCCAGTACTTC; CDR3: CASSREGRGQYF; size: .; J: TRBJ2-5; V: TRBV7-2; D: .
DNA: TGCAGTGTAGGGGAAACTGAAGCTTTCTTT; CDR3: CSVGETEAFF; size: once; J: TRBJ1-1; V: TRBV20-1; D: .
DNA: TGTGCCAGCAGCGGAAACCGGGACAGGGGCTCCTACGAGCAGTACTTC; CDR3: CASSGNRDRGSYEQYF; size: .; J: TRBJ2-7; V: TRBV3-1/TRBV3-2; D: TRBD1
DNA: TGTGCCAGCAGCTTATTAGTTACTAGCGGGGGGCCTAAGCAAGAGACCCAGTACTTC; CDR3: CASSLLVTSGGPKQETQYF; size: .; J: TRBJ2-5; V: TRBV11-2; D: TRBD2
DNA: TGTGCCAGCAGTTCGGGACAGTCCTACGAGCAGTACTTC; CDR3: CASSSGQSYEQYF; size: .; J: TRBJ2-7; V: TRBV28; D: TRBD1
DNA: TGTGCCAGCAGCCCTGGGACTAGCGGGAGACATGAGCAGTTCTTC; CDR3: CASSPGTSGRHEQFF; size: .; J: TRBJ2-1; V: TRBV3-1/TRBV3-2; D: TRBD2
DNA: TGTGCCAGCAGTGAAGCAGGGAGGGCTGAAGCTTTCTTT; CDR3: CASSEAGRAEAFF; size: .; J: TRBJ1-1; V: TRBV6-1; D: .
DNA: TGTGCCTGGAGTGAGACTAGCGGGGGGGCCGGGGAGCTGTTTTTT; CDR3: CAWSETSGGAGELFF; size: once; J: TRBJ2-2; V: TRBV30; D: TRBD2